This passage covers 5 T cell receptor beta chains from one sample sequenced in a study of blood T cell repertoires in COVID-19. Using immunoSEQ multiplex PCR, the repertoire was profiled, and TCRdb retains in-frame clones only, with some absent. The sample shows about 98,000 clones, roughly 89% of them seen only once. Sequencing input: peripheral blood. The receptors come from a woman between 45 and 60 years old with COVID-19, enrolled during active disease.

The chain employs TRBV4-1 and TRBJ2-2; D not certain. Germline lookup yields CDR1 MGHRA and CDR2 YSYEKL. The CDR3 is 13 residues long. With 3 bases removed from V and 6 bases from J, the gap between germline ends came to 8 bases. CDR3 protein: CASSQAGSGELFF. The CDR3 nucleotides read TGCGCCAGCAGCCAGGCCGGGTCCGGGGAGCTGTTTTTT.

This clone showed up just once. The CDR3 loop reads CASRKGAGEQFF. In DNA form, the CDR3 reads TGTGCCAGTAGGAAGGGGGCGGGTGAGCAGTTCTTC. The V call is TRBV19, the J call TRBJ2-1, with 7 bases fitting TRBD1. CDR3 length: 12 residues. V was pared by 6 bases and J by 9 bases, with 5 bases of the junction left unmatched. Germline values: CDR1 LNHDA, CDR2 SQIVND (reference sequence).

The DNA of the CDR3 is TGTGCCAGTAAGGCGGGGTCGGGTAATTCACCCCTCCACTTT. This encodes CASKAGSGNSPLHF. The chain employs TRBV19 and TRBJ1-6; D not certain. This CDR3 has 14 amino acids. Looked up from germline, CDR1 is LNHDA and CDR2 is SQIVND (reference sequence). V was cut by 7 bases and J by 6 bases, with 13 bases left in between.

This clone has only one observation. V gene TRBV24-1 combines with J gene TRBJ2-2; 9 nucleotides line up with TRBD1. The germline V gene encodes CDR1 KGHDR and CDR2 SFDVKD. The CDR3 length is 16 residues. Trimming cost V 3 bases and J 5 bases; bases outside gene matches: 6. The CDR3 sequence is CATSDPRTGATGELFF. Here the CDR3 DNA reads TGTGCCACCAGTGATCCTCGGACAGGGGCGACCGGGGAGCTGTTTTTT.

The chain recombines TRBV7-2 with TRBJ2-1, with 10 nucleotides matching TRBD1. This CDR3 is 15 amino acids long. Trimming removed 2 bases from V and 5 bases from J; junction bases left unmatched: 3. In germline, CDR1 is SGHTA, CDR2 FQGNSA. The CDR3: CASSLIGTGDNEQFF. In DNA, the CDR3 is TGTGCCAGCAGCTTAATCGGGACAGGGGACAATGAGCAGTTCTTC.